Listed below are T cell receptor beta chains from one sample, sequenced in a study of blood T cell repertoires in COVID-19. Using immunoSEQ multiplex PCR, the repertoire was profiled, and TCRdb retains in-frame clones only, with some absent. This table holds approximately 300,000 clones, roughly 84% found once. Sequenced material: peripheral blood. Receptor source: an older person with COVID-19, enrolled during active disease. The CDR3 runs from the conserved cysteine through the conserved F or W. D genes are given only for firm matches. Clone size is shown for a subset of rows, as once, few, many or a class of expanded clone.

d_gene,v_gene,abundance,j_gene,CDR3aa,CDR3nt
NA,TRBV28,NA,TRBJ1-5,CASKASGGRNQPQHF,TGTGCCAGCAAGGCCAGCGGGGGACGCAATCAGCCCCAGCATTTT
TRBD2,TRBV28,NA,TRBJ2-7,CASRDAGGVVTYEQYF,TGTGCCAGCAGGGACGCGGGAGGGGTCGTAACCTACGAGCAGTACTTC
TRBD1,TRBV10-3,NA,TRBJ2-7,CAISASIATGTGRKEQYF,TGTGCCATCAGTGCATCAATTGCTACCGGGACAGGGCGAAAGGAGCAGTACTTC
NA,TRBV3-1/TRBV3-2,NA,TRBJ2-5,CASSHSTSLETQYF,TGTGCCAGCAGCCACTCGACTAGTCTAGAGACCCAGTACTTC
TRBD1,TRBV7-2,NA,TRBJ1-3,CASSSRQGSGNTIYF,TGTGCCAGCAGCTCGAGACAGGGAAGTGGAAACACCATATATTTT
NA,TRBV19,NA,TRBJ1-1,CASSLGQKNTEAFF,TGTGCCAGTAGTCTCGGACAGAAGAACACTGAAGCTTTCTTT
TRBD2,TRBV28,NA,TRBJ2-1,CASSLPTSGKTYNEQFF,TGTGCCAGCAGTTTACCGACTAGCGGGAAGACCTACAATGAGCAGTTCTTC
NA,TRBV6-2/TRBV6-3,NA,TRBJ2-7,CASSYIGVVPEQYF,TGTGCCAGCAGTTACATTGGAGTCGTCCCTGAGCAGTACTTC
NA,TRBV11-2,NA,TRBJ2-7,CASSLDRGYRGEQYF,TGTGCCAGCAGCTTAGATCGAGGCTATAGGGGTGAGCAGTACTTC
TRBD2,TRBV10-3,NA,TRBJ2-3,CAISALAGGGTDTQYF,TGTGCCATCAGTGCACTAGCGGGGGGGGGCACAGATACGCAGTATTTT
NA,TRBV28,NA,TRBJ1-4,CASNTGPEKLFF,TGTGCCAGTAACACAGGGCCTGAAAAACTGTTTTTT
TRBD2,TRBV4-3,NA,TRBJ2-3,CASSQDNGGMIGDTQYF,TGCGCCAGCAGCCAAGATAACGGGGGGATGATTGGGGATACGCAGTATTTT
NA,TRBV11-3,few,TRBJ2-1,CASSLVPGSYNEQFF,TGTGCCAGCAGCTTAGTGCCGGGGTCCTACAATGAGCAGTTCTTC
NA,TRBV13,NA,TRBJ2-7,CASSLESSGYEQYF,TGTGCCAGCAGCTTAGAGAGTAGCGGATACGAGCAGTACTTC
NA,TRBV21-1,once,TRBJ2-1,CASSKGGADSSYNEQFF,TGTGCCAGCAGCAAAGGAGGCGCGGATAGCTCCTACAATGAGCAGTTCTTC
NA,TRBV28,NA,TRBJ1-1,CASSLYSPILAFF,TGTGCCAGCAGTTTATACAGCCCCATATTAGCTTTCTTT
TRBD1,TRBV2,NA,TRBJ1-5,CASSATRDRNQPQHF,TGTGCCAGCAGCGCCACCCGGGACAGAAATCAGCCCCAGCATTTT
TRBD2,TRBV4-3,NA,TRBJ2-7,CASSQRLAGEQPYEQYF,TGCGCCAGCAGCCAGAGACTAGCGGGGGAACAACCCTACGAGCAGTACTTC
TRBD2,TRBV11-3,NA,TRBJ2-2,CASSLGLAGARGTGELFF,TGTGCCAGCAGCTTAGGACTAGCGGGAGCCCGGGGCACCGGGGAGCTGTTTTTT
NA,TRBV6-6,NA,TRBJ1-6,CASSYGPGAGNSPLHF,TGTGCCAGCAGTTACGGTCCGGGTGCCGGTAATTCACCCCTCCACTTT
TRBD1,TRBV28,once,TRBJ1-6,CASSPRTGGRNSPLHF,TGTGCCAGCAGTCCCCGGACAGGGGGTCGAAATTCACCCCTCCACTTT
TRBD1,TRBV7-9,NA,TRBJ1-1,CASSLQGADTEAFF,TGTGCCAGCAGCTTACAGGGGGCGGACACTGAAGCTTTCTTT
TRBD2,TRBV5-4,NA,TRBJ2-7,CASSFGGGLAGGSYEQYF,TGTGCCAGCAGCTTTGGTGGGGGGCTAGCGGGAGGTAGCTACGAGCAGTACTTC
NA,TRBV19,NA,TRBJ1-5,CASSLHGGFNQPQHF,TGTGCCAGTAGTCTCCATGGGGGGTTTAATCAGCCCCAGCATTTT
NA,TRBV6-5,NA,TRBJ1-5,CASRGMQAVNQPQHF,TGTGCCAGCCGAGGGATGCAGGCCGTCAATCAGCCCCAGCATTTT
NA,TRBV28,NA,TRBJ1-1,CASSSLTGKTEAFF,TGTGCCAGCAGTTCCCTTACAGGGAAGACTGAAGCTTTCTTT
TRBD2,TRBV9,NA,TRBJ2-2,CASSYGGAGELFF,TGTGCCAGCAGCTACGGGGGGGCCGGGGAGCTGTTTTTT
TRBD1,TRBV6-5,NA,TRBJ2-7,CASSPTGTGWEQYF,TGTGCCAGCAGTCCCACCGGGACAGGGTGGGAGCAGTACTTC
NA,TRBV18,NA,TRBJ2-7,CASSPSQGSPYEQYF,TGTGCCAGCTCACCATCCCAGGGGTCCCCCTACGAGCAGTACTTC
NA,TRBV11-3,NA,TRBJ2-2,CASSFQTGGELFF,TGTGCCAGCAGCTTCCAGACTGGCGGGGAGCTGTTTTTT
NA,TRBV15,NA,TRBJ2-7,CATSTLGYEQYF,TGTGCCACCAGCACCCTCGGCTACGAGCAGTACTTC
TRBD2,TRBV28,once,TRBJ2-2,CAIGGGTGELFF,TGTGCCATCGGGGGGGGTACCGGGGAGCTGTTTTTT
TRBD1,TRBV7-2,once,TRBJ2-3,CASSRRTGGLTDTQYF,TGTGCCAGCAGCAGAAGGACAGGGGGTTTAACAGATACGCAGTATTTT
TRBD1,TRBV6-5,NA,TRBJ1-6,CASRRQGLSSPLHF,TGTGCCAGCAGGAGACAGGGTCTAAGCTCACCCCTCCACTTT
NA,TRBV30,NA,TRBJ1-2,CAWTDRPEGYTF,TGTGCCTGGACAGACAGGCCTGAGGGCTACACCTTC
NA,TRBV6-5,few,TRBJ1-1,CASSKQVNTEAFF,TGTGCCAGCAGTAAACAAGTGAACACTGAAGCTTTCTTT
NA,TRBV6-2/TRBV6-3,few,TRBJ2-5,CASSYRQVETHF,TGTGCCAGCAGTTACAGACAGGTCGAAACCCACTTC
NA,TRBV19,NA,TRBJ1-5,CASRETDNQPQHF,TGTGCCAGTAGAGAGACAGACAATCAGCCCCAGCATTTT
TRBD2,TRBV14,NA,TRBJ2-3,CASSQGSGRSADTQYF,TGTGCCAGCAGCCAAGGTAGCGGGAGGTCGGCAGATACGCAGTATTTT
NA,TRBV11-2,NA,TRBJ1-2,CASSLVRMGGGYTF,TGTGCCAGCAGCTTAGTTCGGATGGGAGGTGGCTACACCTTC
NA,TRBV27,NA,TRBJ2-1,CASSFSGNPHFNEQFF,TGTGCCAGCAGTTTCTCCGGGAATCCCCATTTCAATGAGCAGTTCTTC
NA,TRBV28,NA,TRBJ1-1,CASSLIAMNTEAFF,TGTGCCAGCAGTTTAATAGCTATGAACACTGAAGCTTTCTTT
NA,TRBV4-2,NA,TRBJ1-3,CASSQHRPSSGNTIYF,TGTGCCAGCAGCCAACACAGGCCTAGCTCTGGAAACACCATATATTTT
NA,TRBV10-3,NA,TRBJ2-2,CAIKKTEAQGELFF,TGTGCCATCAAAAAGACGGAAGCACAGGGGGAGCTGTTTTTT
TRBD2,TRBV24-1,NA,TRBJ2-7,CATSDSNSGRGGEQYF,TGTGCCACCAGTGATTCCAATAGCGGGAGAGGGGGCGAGCAGTACTTC
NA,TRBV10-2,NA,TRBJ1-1,CASRGDSVTEAFF,TGCGCCAGCAGGGGGGACTCGGTGACTGAAGCTTTCTTT
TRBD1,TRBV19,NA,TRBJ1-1,CASRYRGTTEAFF,TGTGCCAGTAGGTACAGGGGGACAACTGAAGCTTTCTTT
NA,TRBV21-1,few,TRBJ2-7,CASSNPFGGGPPEQYF,TGTGCCAGCAGCAATCCCTTTGGGGGGGGGCCTCCGGAGCAGTACTTC
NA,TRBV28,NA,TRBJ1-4,CASSSGWGDEKLFF,TGTGCCAGCAGCTCTGGGTGGGGGGATGAAAAACTGTTTTTT
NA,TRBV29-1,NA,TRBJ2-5,CSVNPQGTETQYF,TGCAGCGTGAACCCTCAGGGGACAGAGACCCAGTACTTC